These T cell receptor beta chains were read from a single sample in a study of technical replicates of blood from a handful of donors. Clones were sequenced by immunoSEQ multiplex PCR, and TCRdb holds only the in-frame ones, with some missing. In the table there are around 83,000 clones, around 92% of which are singletons. Sequenced sample: T cells isolated from PBMCs. These TCRs come from a human donor in good health. Some clones in this sample may be carry-over from other donors' samples. The CDR3 runs from the conserved cysteine through the conserved F or W. Each record gives: clone size, J gene, V gene, D gene, CDR3 DNA, CDR3 protein. The D gene is left open where the match is weak. Not every row has a clone size; where given, it reads once, few, many or a size class.

>NA|TRBJ2-1|TRBV5-4|TRBD2
TGTGCCAGCAGCTCACGGAGCGGGAGGGTAGACAATGAGCAGTTCTTC
CASSSRSGRVDNEQFF
>NA|TRBJ2-2|TRBV9|TRBD1
TGTGCCAGCAGATTCGGACAGGGAAACACCGGGGAGCTGTTTTTT
CASRFGQGNTGELFF
>NA|TRBJ1-6|TRBV6-5|TRBD1
TGTGCCAGCAGGGGGGCAGGGGGTAATTCACCCCTCCACTTT
CASRGAGGNSPLHF
>NA|TRBJ2-1|TRBV11-3|TRBD2
TGTGCCAGCAGCCCAAAGACTAGCGGCTACAATGAGCAGTTCTTC
CASSPKTSGYNEQFF
>NA|TRBJ1-4|TRBV9|TRBD1
TGTGCCAGCAGCGTAGCAGGGGGCGGTGAAAAACTGTTTTTT
CASSVAGGGEKLFF
>NA|TRBJ2-5|TRBV27|TRBD1
TGTGCCAGCTCGAGAGAGGGGGCCCAAGAGACCCAGTACTTC
CASSREGAQETQYF
>NA|TRBJ1-2|TRBV30|NA
TGTGCCTGGAGTGTACTGTTGCGGGGCAACTATGGCTACACCTTC
CAWSVLLRGNYGYTF
>NA|TRBJ2-3|TRBV19|TRBD2
TGTGCCAGTAGTATCAGGCGGGAGCTGAGAGATACGCAGTATTTT
CASSIRRELRDTQYF
>NA|TRBJ2-5|TRBV27|NA
TGTGCCAGCAGTTTCTCGGGGAGGCTACAAGAGACCCAGTACTTC
CASSFSGRLQETQYF
>once|TRBJ1-2|TRBV29-1|NA
TGCAGCGTTGGAGTGCCGGGCCAGGGGTACTATGGCTACACCTTC
CSVGVPGQGYYGYTF
>NA|TRBJ2-6|TRBV5-4|NA
TGTGCCAGCGGCCCAGGAGGTGCTGGGGCCAACGTCCTGACTTTC
CASGPGGAGANVLTF
>once|TRBJ2-6|TRBV18|NA
TGTGCCAGCGATCGGGGCTCTGGGGCCAACGTCCTGACTTTC
CASDRGSGANVLTF
>NA|TRBJ1-1|TRBV7-8|TRBD1
TGTGCCAGCAGCCTGAGGACAGGTAACACTGAAGCTTTCTTT
CASSLRTGNTEAFF
>NA|TRBJ1-5|TRBV6-5|NA
TGTGCCTCTTCACTTGGAGATAGCAATCAGCCCCAGCATTTT
CASSLGDSNQPQHF
>NA|TRBJ2-3|TRBV7-3|TRBD2
TGTGCCAGCAGCAAGGGACTAGCTAAGACGGCTACGCAGTATTTT
CASSKGLAKTATQYF
>NA|TRBJ2-5|TRBV10-3|TRBD2
TGTGCCATCAAGCAGGGTGCGGGACTAGGAGAGACCCAGTACTTC
CAIKQGAGLGETQYF
>NA|TRBJ2-7|TRBV9|TRBD1
TGTGCCAGTTCAGGGGGAGACTCGAGCTCCTACGAGCAGTACTTC
CASSGGDSSSYEQYF
>NA|TRBJ2-1|TRBV7-2|TRBD2
TGTGCCAGCAGCTACGCGGGAGGGGCTAACAATGAGCAGTTCTTC
CASSYAGGANNEQFF
>NA|TRBJ2-7|TRBV7-6|TRBD1
TGTGCCAGCAGCTTAGGGACAGGGGGTCTTGGAGAGCAGTACTTC
CASSLGTGGLGEQYF
>NA|TRBJ1-5|TRBV10-3|NA
TGTGCCATCAGTGAGACCGAGGGTGGTCAGCCCCAGCATTTT
CAISETEGGQPQHF
>NA|TRBJ2-1|TRBV27|NA
TGTGCCAGCAGCCCCAGGGTCTACAATGAGCAGTTCTTC
CASSPRVYNEQFF
>NA|TRBJ2-7|TRBV5-5|NA
TGTGCCAGCAGCCGAACGGGACACTCTTCCTACGAGCAGTACTTC
CASSRTGHSSYEQYF
>NA|TRBJ2-2|TRBV7-6|NA
TGTGCCAGCAGCTTAGCGCCCGGGACGAACACCGGGGAGCTGTTTTTT
CASSLAPGTNTGELFF
>NA|TRBJ2-3|TRBV9|NA
TGTGCCAGCAGCTCCCAGCGGGATACGCAGTATTTT
CASSSQRDTQYF
>NA|TRBJ2-5|TRBV7-6|TRBD2
TGTGCCAGCAGCTTAGGATCTAGCGGACAAGAGACCCAGTACTTC
CASSLGSSGQETQYF
>NA|TRBJ2-2|TRBV4-3|TRBD2
TGCGCCAGCAGCCAAAGACTAGCCGCCAACACCGGGGAGCTGTTTTTT
CASSQRLAANTGELFF
>NA|TRBJ2-7|TRBV27|NA
TGTGCCAGCAGTCAGGCCGGGACTCGCTTAATGGACGAGCAGTACTTC
CASSQAGTRLMDEQYF
>NA|TRBJ1-2|TRBV6-5|NA
TGTGCCAGCAGTACGGCGGGGGACTACACCTTC
CASSTAGDYTF
>NA|TRBJ1-1|TRBV6-5|NA
TGTGCCAGCAGTTACTCCTTATCGGGGAACACTGAAGCTTTCTTT
CASSYSLSGNTEAFF
>NA|TRBJ2-3|TRBV10-3|TRBD1
TGTGCCACGGAGGGACAGGGGAGGGAAGATACGCAGTATTTT
CATEGQGREDTQYF
>NA|TRBJ2-7|TRBV7-2|NA
TGTGCCAGCAGCCGCCTCCGGGCAGGGGATGAGCAGTACTTC
CASSRLRAGDEQYF
>once|TRBJ2-1|TRBV7-6|TRBD1
TGTGCCAGCAGCTCGGACAGGGAAGCCAATGAGCAGTTCTTC
CASSSDREANEQFF
>NA|TRBJ1-1|TRBV7-9|NA
TGTGCCAGTAACCCTGGGAGCACTGAAGCTTTCTTT
CASNPGSTEAFF
>NA|TRBJ2-5|TRBV10-3|TRBD2
TGTGCCATCAGATCCGGGACTAGCGGGAGGGCGGCGACCCAGTACTTC
CAIRSGTSGRAATQYF
>NA|TRBJ2-3|TRBV13|NA
TGTGCCAGCAGCTTATTCGACGGGAGAGGTACAGATACGCAGTATTTT
CASSLFDGRGTDTQYF
>few|TRBJ1-2|TRBV5-1|TRBD1
TGCGCCAGCAGCTTGGCCCCAGGGGGATATGGCTACACCTTC
CASSLAPGGYGYTF
>NA|TRBJ2-2|TRBV4-1|TRBD2
TGCGCCAGCAGCCTACGGACTAGCGGGAGGGACACCGGGGAGCTGTTTTTT
CASSLRTSGRDTGELFF
>NA|TRBJ2-6|TRBV7-3|NA
TGTGCCAGCAGCTTAAATCTTTCGGCTGGGGCCAACGTCCTGACTTTC
CASSLNLSAGANVLTF
>NA|TRBJ2-2|TRBV19|NA
TGTGCCAGTACCGACAAGTACACCGGGGAGCTGTTTTTT
CASTDKYTGELFF
>few|TRBJ1-2|TRBV30|NA
TGTGCCTGGAGTCGCTTCGACAGCTATGGCTACACCTTC
CAWSRFDSYGYTF
>NA|TRBJ1-1|TRBV21-1|NA
TGTGCCAGCAGTGGCGGGGGCCCATTCATGAACACTGAAGCTTTCTTT
CASSGGGPFMNTEAFF
>once|TRBJ1-1|TRBV11-3|NA
TGTGCCAGCAGCCAATATACCGACGGGGAAGCTTTCTTT
CASSQYTDGEAFF
>NA|TRBJ2-2|TRBV5-1|TRBD1
TGCGCCACCCGGGACAGGGCAGTCACCGGGGAGCTGTTTTTT
CATRDRAVTGELFF
>NA|TRBJ2-7|TRBV27|TRBD1
TGTGCCAGCAGTTCCGAGACAGGGGGAGAGTCCTACGAGCAGTACTTC
CASSSETGGESYEQYF
>NA|TRBJ2-1|TRBV7-2|NA
TGTGCCAGCAGCTTATTCCCTTTAGTTTCCGAGTACAATGAGCAGTTCTTC
CASSLFPLVSEYNEQFF
>NA|TRBJ2-3|TRBV2|TRBD2
TGTGCCAGCACAACAGCGGGAGATCTAACAGATACGCAGTATTTT
CASTTAGDLTDTQYF
>few|TRBJ1-1|TRBV7-7|TRBD1
TGTGCTAGCAGCTCGCCGGGACAGACGACTGAAGCTTTCTTT
CASSSPGQTTEAFF
>once|TRBJ1-2|TRBV5-1|TRBD1
TGCGCCAGCAGCTCGAAAGGACAGGGAATTGACTATGGCTACACCTTC
CASSSKGQGIDYGYTF
>NA|TRBJ2-7|TRBV30|TRBD2
TGTGCCTGGAGAAGGAGCGGGATCTACGAGCAGTACTTC
CAWRRSGIYEQYF
>NA|TRBJ1-1|TRBV9|NA
TGTGCCAGCAGCGAAGGAGACACTGAAGCTTTCTTT
CASSEGDTEAFF
>NA|TRBJ1-2|TRBV9|NA
TGTGCCAGCAGCCCAAGTCCCGAGGTGGGCTACACCTTC
CASSPSPEVGYTF
>NA|TRBJ2-1|TRBV9|TRBD2
TGTGCCAGCAGCGCCCGGGGGGACTCCTACAATGAGCAGTTCTTC
CASSARGDSYNEQFF
>once|TRBJ2-1|TRBV7-8|NA
TGTGCCAGCAGCTTAACGGGAGCGGCCAAATTCTACAATGAGCAGTTCTTC
CASSLTGAAKFYNEQFF
>NA|TRBJ2-1|TRBV7-3|TRBD2
TGTGCCAGCAGCTTAAGACTAGCAGATGAGCAGTTCTTC
CASSLRLADEQFF
>few|TRBJ2-7|TRBV4-1|NA
TGCGCCAGCAGCCAACGTGGCGGGGTCGAGCAGTACTTC
CASSQRGGVEQYF